A single sample gave rise to the 27 T cell receptor beta chains below, sequenced in a study of PD-L1 blockade in urothelial cancer. Clones were sequenced by immunoSEQ multiplex PCR, and TCRdb holds only the in-frame ones, with some missing. The data contain 55,000 to 70,000 clones, 82% of them singletons. Sample: PBMCs, taken around atezolizumab (anti-PD-L1) treatment. These receptors all come from a man between 65 and 80 years old with urothelial cancer.

This rearrangement joins TRBV6-1 to TRBJ1-2; 7 nucleotides align to TRBD1. This CDR3 contains 14 residues. J lost 3 bases, V lost 5 bases, and 6 bases had no gene match. In germline, CDR1 is MNHNS, CDR2 SASEGT. As DNA, the CDR3 is TGTGCCAGCAGTCCCGCCGGGACAGACTATGGCTACACCTTC. Translating gives CASSPAGTDYGYTF.

The chain links TRBV11-2 to TRBJ2-7; possible D gene TRBD2, 6 bases. CDR3 length equals 17 residues. Trimming left V 2 bases short and J 0 bases short, with 17 bases between. CDR1 and CDR2 from the germline V gene are SGHAT and FQNNGV. DNA of the CDR3: TGTGCCAGCAGCTTAAGGGGCACCGGGACTTTCTCCTACGAGCAGTACTTC. Its translation is CASSLRGTGTFSYEQYF. Supplemented by reference TRBV11-2 and TRBJ2-7, the full variable domain reads EAGVAQSPRYKIIEKRQSVAFWCNPISGHATLYWYQQILGQGPKLLIQFQNNGVVDDSQLPKDRFSAERLKGVDSTLKIQPAKLEDSAVYLCASSLRGTGTFSYEQYFGPGTRLTVT.

In its sample, this clone was seen once. V and J are TRBV13 and TRBJ2-1; 11 bases fit TRBD2. The CDR3 sequence is 15 residues long. In germline, CDR1 is PRHDT, CDR2 FYEKMQ (reference sequence). V gave up 5 bases and J gave up 4 bases; unmatched junction bases: 4. Written as DNA, the CDR3 is TGTGCCAGCAGCACCTCTAGCGGGGGGTACAATGAGCAGTTCTTC. Translated: CASSTSSGGYNEQFF.

This chain joins TRBV9 and TRBJ2-3; possibly TRBD2 for D (6 bases). The CDR3 is made up of 14 amino acids. The germline V and J ends were trimmed by 3 bases and 5 bases, with 13 bases remaining between them. CDR1 SGDLS and CDR2 YYNGEE come from the germline V gene. The CDR3 loop reads CASSAIAAKDTQYF. Here the CDR3 DNA reads TGTGCCAGCAGCGCAATAGCGGCCAAAGATACGCAGTATTTT. Full variable domain (rest looked up from reference TRBV9 and TRBJ2-3): DSGVTQTPKHLITATGQRVTLRCSPRSGDLSVYWYQQSLDQGLQFLIQYYNGEERAKGNILERFSAQQFPDLHSELNLSSLELGDSALYFCASSAIAAKDTQYFGPGTRLTVL.

The chain uses TRBV10-3 and TRBJ2-5, with 10 bases fitting TRBD2. The CDR3 consists of 17 residues. Trimming at V came to 10 bases and at J to 3 bases, leaving 17 bases not matched to a gene. CDR1 ENHRY and CDR2 SYGVKD come from the germline V gene. The CDR3 DNA follows: TGTGCCACCAGAGGGGCTAGCGGGAGTGCATTCGAAGAGACCCAGTACTTC. Protein sequence: CATRGASGSAFEETQYF.

This clone was picked up one time. The chain links TRBV11-3 to TRBJ2-3; D may be TRBD2 (7 bases). In germline, CDR1 is SGHNT, CDR2 YENEEA. V dropped 3 bases and J dropped 5 bases, with 15 bases sitting between them. This CDR3 comprises 15 residues. CDR3 DNA sequence: TGTGCCAGCAGCTTTGGGGGGCGCGGGGGAGATACGCAGTATTTT. As protein: CASSFGGRGGDTQYF.

Here the CDR3 DNA reads TGTGCCAGCAGTTTACGAAACCCGGGACAGGGACCGAACACCGGGGAGCTGTTTTTT. Translated, it gives CASSLRNPGQGPNTGELFF. V is TRBV27 and J is TRBJ2-2, with 9 bases identical to TRBD1. The CDR3 contains 19 residues. V shed 2 bases, J shed 0 bases, and the junction held 10 bases outside the gene matches. Germline values: CDR1 MNHEY, CDR2 SMNVEV (reference sequence).

This clone was counted a single time. The V and J genes are TRBV19 and TRBJ1-4, with D possibly matching TRBD1 (5 bases). Germline V CDR1 and CDR2: LNHDA, SQIVND (reference sequence). The V end lost 8 bases, the J end lost 5 bases, and 12 bases lay between the germline ends. This CDR3 comprises 13 residues. This CDR3 is CASADRPNEKLFF. CDR3 coding DNA: TGTGCCAGTGCAGACAGACCGAATGAAAAACTGTTTTTT. Complete variable domain (other parts from reference TRBV19 and TRBJ1-4): DGGITQSPKYLFRKEGQNVTLSCEQNLNHDAMYWYRQDPGQGLRLIYYSQIVNDFQKGDIAEGYSVSREKKESFPLTVTSAQKNPTAFYLCASADRPNEKLFFGSGTQLSVL.

The rearrangement uses TRBV28 and TRBJ1-3; D perhaps matches TRBD1 (6 bases). The V and J ends lost 3 bases and 2 bases respectively, with 14 bases between them. The CDR3 extends over 16 amino acids. Per germline, CDR1 MDHEN and CDR2 SYDVKM. CDR3 sequence reads: CASSFSGRDTGNTIYF. The CDR3 DNA reads TGTGCCAGCAGTTTTTCGGGCAGGGACACTGGAAACACCATATATTTT.

The gene calls are TRBV30 and TRBJ1-5; D might be TRBD1 (6 bases). Trimming removed 4 bases at V and 2 bases at J, with 18 bases between. This CDR3 comprises 16 residues. Germline V lookup: CDR1 GTSNPN, CDR2 SVGIG (reference sequence). The CDR3 region is CAWNPRGAFGNQPQHF. The CDR3 DNA reads as TGTGCCTGGAACCCCCGGGGGGCGTTCGGCAATCAGCCCCAGCATTTT.

This clone was counted between two and nine times. The CDR3 nucleotides are TGTGCCAGCAGTGAAAACAGGGGGCAATTGGAGACCCAGTACTTC. Its protein is CASSENRGQLETQYF. This chain uses TRBV6-1 with TRBJ2-5, with 9 bases aligning to TRBD1. The CDR3 covers 15 residues. Germline assignment: CDR1 MNHNS and CDR2 SASEGT. Trimming at V came to 2 bases and at J to 5 bases, leaving 6 bases not matched to a gene.

Note on this clone: Other DNA sequences within the sample encode an identical CDR3. CDR3 coding DNA: TGCAGCGTTGAAGGCGGGAACTCCTACGAGCAGTACTTC. This codes for CSVEGGNSYEQYF. V usage is TRBV29-1 and J usage is TRBJ2-7; D is perhaps TRBD2 (6 bases). Between the trimmed V and J ends, which lost 1 base and 0 bases, there was a span of 7 bases. Germline V CDR1 and CDR2: SQVTM, ANQGSEA. The CDR3 length is 13 residues.

The V and J genes are TRBV12-2 and TRBJ2-2; the table assigns TRBD1, which was not confirmed against the DNA. TRBV12-2 is reported as a pseudogene. The CDR3 is made up of 16 amino acids. The CDR3, as DNA: TGTGCAAGTCGCCCCGGGACAGGGGGCTGTAACGGGGAGCTGTTTTTT. It is translated as CASRPGTGGCNGELFF.

This clone was seen a few times. The chain has TRBV14 and TRBJ2-5; 10 nucleotides match TRBD2. V lost 5 bases and J lost 4; bases outside the gene matches: 7. Germline values: CDR1 SGHDN, CDR2 FVKESK. The CDR3 extends over 15 amino acids. Here the CDR3 DNA reads TGTGCCAGCAGCTTTCTAGCGGGAGTATCAGAGACCCAGTACTTC. Translation gives CASSFLAGVSETQYF.

The rearrangement joins TRBV11-2 to TRBJ2-1; tentative D call: TRBD2 (6 bases). Trimming stripped 4 bases from V and 4 bases from J, with 14 bases between. There are 15 residues in the CDR3. Per germline, CDR1 SGHAT and CDR2 FQNNGV. CDR3 coding DNA: TGTGCCAGCAGCTCGGGGGACCCGTCTTACAATGAGCAGTTCTTC. It specifies CASSSGDPSYNEQFF.

This CDR3 is CASSPDRDHEQYF. CDR3 coding DNA: TGTGCCAGCAGCCCGGACAGGGACCACGAGCAGTACTTC. V and J are TRBV11-2 and TRBJ2-7; 8 bases are shared with TRBD1. The CDR3 is made up of 13 amino acids. Per germline, CDR1 SGHAT and CDR2 FQNNGV. The trim removed 5 bases at V and 5 bases at J, leaving 5 bases unmatched.

The rearrangement joins TRBV2 to TRBJ2-2; 9 nucleotides line up with TRBD1. This CDR3 is 15 amino acids long. The J segment lost 1 base and the V segment lost 6 bases, leaving 3 bases of the junction unmatched. CDR1 SNHLY and CDR2 FYNNEI come from the germline V gene. The chain's CDR3 is CASRADRGNTGELFF. The DNA of the CDR3 is TGTGCCAGCAGAGCGGACAGGGGGAACACCGGGGAGCTGTTTTTT.

V usage is TRBV7-2 and J usage is TRBJ2-1, with TRBD1 matching over 10 bases. The CDR3 consists of 13 residues. From germline, CDR1 is SGHTA and CDR2 FQGNSA. J lost 3 bases, V lost 11 bases, and 4 bases had no gene match. The CDR3 region has the DNA TGTGCCGCTGGGACAGGGGTCTACAATGAGCAGTTCTTC. Translated, it gives CAAGTGVYNEQFF. The entire variable domain, with the rest obtained from reference TRBV7-2 and TRBJ2-1, is as follows: GAGVSQSPSNKVTEKGKDVELRCDPISGHTALYWYRQSLGQGLEFLIYFQGNSAPDKSGLPSDRFSAERTGGSVSTLTIQRTQQEDSAVYLCAAGTGVYNEQFFGPGTRLTVL.

This chain uses TRBV11-2 with TRBJ2-5; 8 bases fit TRBD2. CDR1 is SGHAT, CDR2 FQNNGV, per germline. Trimming removed 1 base from V and 1 base from J; junction bases left unmatched: 8. The CDR3 is made up of 17 amino acids. As DNA, the CDR3 is TGTGCCAGCAGCTTAGGGGCCACCGGGACTAGCCAAGAGACCCAGTACTTC. It encodes CASSLGATGTSQETQYF.

This sequence joins TRBV5-8 and TRBJ2-7; D may be TRBD2 (7 bases). This CDR3 comprises 13 residues. The V end was cut by 5 bases, the J end by 7 bases, with 16 bases between. Germline values: CDR1 SGHTS, CDR2 YDEGEE. The chain's CDR3 is CASSRRGGEEQYF. The CDR3 coding sequence is TGTGCCAGCAGTCGGAGGGGGGGTGAAGAGCAGTACTTC.

The gene calls are TRBV15 and TRBJ2-3; 11 bases are a match to TRBD2. Trimming removed 5 bases from V and 2 bases from J; junction bases left unmatched: 6. Germline CDR1 is LNHNV and CDR2 is YYDKDF (reference sequence). This CDR3 contains 16 residues. CDR3 sequence: CATSRLSGRATDTQYF. In DNA form, the CDR3 reads TGTGCCACCAGCCGTCTTAGCGGGAGGGCCACAGATACGCAGTATTTT.

V gene TRBV25-1 combines with J gene TRBJ2-7, with 9 positions matching TRBD1. Germline V gives CDR1 MGHDK, CDR2 SYGVNS. CDR3 length equals 15 residues. V lost 4 bases, J lost 5 bases, and 9 bases stayed unmatched. The CDR3 nucleotides read TGTGCCAGCAGTGCCCTCCCGGGGACAGGGAACGAGCAGTACTTC. It is translated as CASSALPGTGNEQYF.

The chain couples TRBV4-2 to TRBJ2-3; D gene uncertain. V lost 4 bases and J 0 bases, leaving 11 bases between the germline ends. CDR1 LGHNA and CDR2 YNFKEQ come from the germline V gene. The CDR3 length is 15 residues. CDR3 sequence (DNA): TGTGCCAGCAGCCCCCGGATAGCTAGCACAGATACGCAGTATTTT. This encodes CASSPRIASTDTQYF.

This chain links TRBV5-1 with TRBJ1-2, with 10 bases aligning to TRBD1. The V segment lost 6 bases and the J segment 0 bases; nucleotides outside the gene matches: 5. Germline V gene lookup returns CDR1 SGHRS and CDR2 YFSETQ. CDR3 length equals 15 residues. The CDR3 region has the DNA TGCGCCAGCAACACAGGACAGGGGGCTAACTATGGCTACACCTTC. This sequence encodes CASNTGQGANYGYTF.

The chain carries TRBV5-1 and TRBJ2-1, with 8 bases that match TRBD2. The CDR3 length is 15 residues. Germline V gene lookup returns CDR1 SGHRS and CDR2 YFSETQ. V was pared by 0 bases and J by 8 bases, with 7 bases of the junction left unmatched. The DNA of the CDR3 is TGCGCCAGCAGCTTGGGGAGCGGGAGTACCGATGAGCAGTTCTTC. Encoded protein: CASSLGSGSTDEQFF.

This chain joins TRBV5-1 and TRBJ2-2, with a tentative D call TRBD2 (5 bases). Trimming left V 2 bases short and J 3 bases short, with 8 bases between. The CDR3 is 14 residues long. Germline V gene data show CDR1 as SGHRS and CDR2 as YFSETQ. CDR3 protein: CASSFEGDTGELFF. The CDR3 DNA sequence: TGCGCCAGCAGCTTCGAGGGTGACACCGGGGAGCTGTTTTTT.

This clone was recorded a few times. This sequence joins TRBV30 and TRBJ1-2, with 10 bases identical to TRBD1. V trimming: 8 bases; J trimming: 5 bases; junction bases outside the gene matches: 8. This CDR3 is 13 amino acids long. The germline V gene has CDR1 GTSNPN and CDR2 SVGIG (reference sequence). The CDR3, as DNA: TGTGCCCGAGAAGGACAGGGGGGTTATGGCTACACCTTC. The encoded protein is CAREGQGGYGYTF. The entire variable domain, with the rest obtained from reference TRBV30 and TRBJ1-2, is as follows: SQTIHQWPATLVQPVGSPLSLECTVEGTSNPNLYWYRQAAGRGLQLLFYSVGIGQISSEVPQNLSASRPQDRQFILSSKKLLLSDSGFYLCAREGQGGYGYTFGSGTRLTVV.